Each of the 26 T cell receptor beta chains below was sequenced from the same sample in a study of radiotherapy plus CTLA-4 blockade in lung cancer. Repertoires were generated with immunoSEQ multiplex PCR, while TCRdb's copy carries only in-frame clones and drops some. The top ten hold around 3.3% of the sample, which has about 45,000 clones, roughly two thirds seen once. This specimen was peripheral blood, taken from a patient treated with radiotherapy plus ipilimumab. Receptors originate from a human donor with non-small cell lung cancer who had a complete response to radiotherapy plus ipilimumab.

The CDR3 protein is CASSYSTSGNYEQYF. The CDR3 coding sequence is TGTGCCAGCAGTTACTCGACTAGCGGGAACTACGAGCAGTACTTC. The J gene is TRBJ2-7, the V gene TRBV6-6; 11 nucleotides match TRBD2. This CDR3 has 15 amino acids. The J segment lost 3 bases and the V segment lost 0 bases, leaving 1 base of the junction unmatched. The germline CDR1 and CDR2 sequences are MNHNY and SVGAGI (reference sequence).

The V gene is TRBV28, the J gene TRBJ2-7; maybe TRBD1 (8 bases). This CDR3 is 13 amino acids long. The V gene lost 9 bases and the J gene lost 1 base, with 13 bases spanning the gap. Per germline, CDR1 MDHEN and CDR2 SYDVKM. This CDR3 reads CASHRGGSYEQYF. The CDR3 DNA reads TGTGCCAGTCACAGGGGGGGGTCCTACGAGCAGTACTTC. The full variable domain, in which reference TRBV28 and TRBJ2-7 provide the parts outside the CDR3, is DVKVTQSSRYLVKRTGEKVFLECVQDMDHENMFWYRQDPGLGLRLIYFSYDVKMKEKGDIPEGYSVSREKKERFSLILESASTNQTSMYLCASHRGGSYEQYFGPGTRLTVT.

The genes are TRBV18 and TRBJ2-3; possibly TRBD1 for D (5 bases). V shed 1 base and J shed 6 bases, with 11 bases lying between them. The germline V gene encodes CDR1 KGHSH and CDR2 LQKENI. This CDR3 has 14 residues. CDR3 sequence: CASSPRGSGDTQYF. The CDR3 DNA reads TGTGCCAGCTCACCACGGGGCTCCGGGGATACGCAGTATTTT.

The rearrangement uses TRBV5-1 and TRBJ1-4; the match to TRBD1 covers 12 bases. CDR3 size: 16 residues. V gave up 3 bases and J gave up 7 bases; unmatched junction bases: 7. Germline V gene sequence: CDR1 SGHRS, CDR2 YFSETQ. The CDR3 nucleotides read TGCGCCAGCAGCTCGCGGGGACAGGGGGCGCTTGAAAAACTGTTTTTT. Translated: CASSSRGQGALEKLFF.

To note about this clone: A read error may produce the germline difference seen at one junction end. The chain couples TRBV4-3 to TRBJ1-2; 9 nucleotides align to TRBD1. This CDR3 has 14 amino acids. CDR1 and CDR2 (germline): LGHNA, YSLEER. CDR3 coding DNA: TGCGCCAGCAGCGAAGAAGGGACAGGGTATGGCTACACCTTC. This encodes CASSEEGTGYGYTF.

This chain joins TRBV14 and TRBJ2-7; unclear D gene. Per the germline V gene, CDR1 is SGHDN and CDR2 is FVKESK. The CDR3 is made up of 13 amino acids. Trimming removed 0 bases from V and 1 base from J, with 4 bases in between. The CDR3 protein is CASSQDNSYEQYF. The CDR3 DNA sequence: TGTGCCAGCAGCCAAGATAATTCCTACGAGCAGTACTTC.

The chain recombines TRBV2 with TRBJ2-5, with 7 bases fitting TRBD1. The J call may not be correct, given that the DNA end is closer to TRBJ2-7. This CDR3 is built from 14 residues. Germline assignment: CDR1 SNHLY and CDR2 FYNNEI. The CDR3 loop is CASNQGQTAYEQYF. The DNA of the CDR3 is TGTGCCAGCAACCAGGGACAGACAGCCTACGAGCAGTACTTC.

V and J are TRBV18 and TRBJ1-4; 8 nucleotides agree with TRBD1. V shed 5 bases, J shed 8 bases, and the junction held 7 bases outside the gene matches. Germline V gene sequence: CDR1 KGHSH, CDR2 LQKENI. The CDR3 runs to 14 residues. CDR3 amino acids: CASSLDRAGEKLFF. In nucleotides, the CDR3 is TGTGCCAGCTCATTGGACAGGGCTGGCGAAAAACTGTTTTTT.

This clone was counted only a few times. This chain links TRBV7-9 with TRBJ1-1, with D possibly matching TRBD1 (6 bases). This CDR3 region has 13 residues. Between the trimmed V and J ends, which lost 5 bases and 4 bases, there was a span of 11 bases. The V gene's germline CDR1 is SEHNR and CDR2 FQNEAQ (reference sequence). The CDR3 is CASSQGHLTEAFF. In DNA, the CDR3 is TGTGCCAGCAGCCAGGGGCACCTCACTGAAGCTTTCTTT.

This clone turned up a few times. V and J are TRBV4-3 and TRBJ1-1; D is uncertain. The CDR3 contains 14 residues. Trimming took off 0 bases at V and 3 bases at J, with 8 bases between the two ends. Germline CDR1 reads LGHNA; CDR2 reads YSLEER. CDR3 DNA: TGCGCCAGCAGCCAAGAGCTGACTTACACTGAAGCTTTCTTT. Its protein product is CASSQELTYTEAFF.

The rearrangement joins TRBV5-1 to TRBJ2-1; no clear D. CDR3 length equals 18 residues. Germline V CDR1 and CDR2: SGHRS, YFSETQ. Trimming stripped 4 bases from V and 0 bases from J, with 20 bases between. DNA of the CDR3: TGCGCCAGCAGCCCAATGCAGGCCGGAAAAGGCTCCTACAATGAGCAGTTCTTC. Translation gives CASSPMQAGKGSYNEQFF.

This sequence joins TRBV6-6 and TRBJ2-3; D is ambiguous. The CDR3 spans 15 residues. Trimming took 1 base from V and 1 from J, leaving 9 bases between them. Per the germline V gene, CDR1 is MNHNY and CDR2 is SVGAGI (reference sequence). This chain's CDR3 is CASSYLRGGTDTQYF. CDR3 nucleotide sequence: TGTGCCAGCAGTTACTTACGAGGTGGCACAGATACGCAGTATTTT.

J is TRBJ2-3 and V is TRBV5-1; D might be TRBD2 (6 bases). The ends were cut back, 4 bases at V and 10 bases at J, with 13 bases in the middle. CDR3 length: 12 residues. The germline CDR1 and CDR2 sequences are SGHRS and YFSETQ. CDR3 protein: CASSLQTSSQYF. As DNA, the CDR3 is TGCGCCAGCAGCCTCCAGACTAGTTCGCAGTATTTT.

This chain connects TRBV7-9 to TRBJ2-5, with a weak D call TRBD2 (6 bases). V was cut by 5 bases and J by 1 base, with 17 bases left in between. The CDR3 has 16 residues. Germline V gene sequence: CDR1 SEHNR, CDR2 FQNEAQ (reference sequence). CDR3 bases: TGTGCCAGCAGCCCCGCGAGCCGGGGGACCCAAGAGACCCAGTACTTC. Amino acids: CASSPASRGTQETQYF.

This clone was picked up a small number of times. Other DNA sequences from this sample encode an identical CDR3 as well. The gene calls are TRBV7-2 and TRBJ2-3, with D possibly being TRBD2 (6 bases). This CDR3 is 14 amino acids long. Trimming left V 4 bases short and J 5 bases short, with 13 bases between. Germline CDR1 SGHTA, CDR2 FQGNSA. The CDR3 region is CASSSGDGGDTQYF. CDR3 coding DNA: TGTGCCAGCAGCTCGGGAGATGGGGGAGATACGCAGTATTTT.

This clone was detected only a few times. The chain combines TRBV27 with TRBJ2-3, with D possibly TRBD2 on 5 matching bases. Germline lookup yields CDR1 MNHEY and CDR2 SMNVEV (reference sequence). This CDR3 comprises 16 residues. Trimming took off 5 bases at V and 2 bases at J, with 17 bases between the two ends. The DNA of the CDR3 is TGTGCCAGCAGTCCCGAGGGCGGGCCATTCACAGATACGCAGTATTTT. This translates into CASSPEGGPFTDTQYF.

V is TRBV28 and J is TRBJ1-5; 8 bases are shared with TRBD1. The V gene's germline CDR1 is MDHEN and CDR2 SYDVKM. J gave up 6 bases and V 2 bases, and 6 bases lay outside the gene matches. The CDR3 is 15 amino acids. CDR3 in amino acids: CASSLPDRVGQPQHF. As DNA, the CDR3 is TGTGCCAGCAGTTTACCGGACAGGGTCGGTCAGCCCCAGCATTTT.

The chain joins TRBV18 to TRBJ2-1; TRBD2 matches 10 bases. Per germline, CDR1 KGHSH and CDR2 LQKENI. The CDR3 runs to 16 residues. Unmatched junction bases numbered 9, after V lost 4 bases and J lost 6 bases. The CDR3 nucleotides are TGTGCCAGCTCACAAAAAGCGGGGGGGTTTATCAATGAGCAGTTCTTC. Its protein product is CASSQKAGGFINEQFF.

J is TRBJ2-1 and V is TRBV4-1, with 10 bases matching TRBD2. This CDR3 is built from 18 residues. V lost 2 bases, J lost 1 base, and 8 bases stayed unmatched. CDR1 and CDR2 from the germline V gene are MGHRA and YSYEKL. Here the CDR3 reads CASSQWNLAGASYNEQFF. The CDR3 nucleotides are TGCGCCAGCAGCCAATGGAATCTAGCGGGGGCATCCTACAATGAGCAGTTCTTC.

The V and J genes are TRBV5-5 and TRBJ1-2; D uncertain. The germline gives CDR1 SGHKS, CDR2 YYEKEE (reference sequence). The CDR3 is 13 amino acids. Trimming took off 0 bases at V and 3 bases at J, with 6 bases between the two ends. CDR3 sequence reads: CASSLGSYYGYTF. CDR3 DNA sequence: TGTGCCAGCAGCTTGGGGAGTTACTATGGCTACACCTTC.

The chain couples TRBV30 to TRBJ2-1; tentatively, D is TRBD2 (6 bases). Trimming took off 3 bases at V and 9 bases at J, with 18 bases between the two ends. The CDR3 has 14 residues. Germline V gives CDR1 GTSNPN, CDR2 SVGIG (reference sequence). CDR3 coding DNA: TGTGCCTGGAGGGGACTTGGGACCGTCGGTGAGCAGTTCTTC. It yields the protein CAWRGLGTVGEQFF. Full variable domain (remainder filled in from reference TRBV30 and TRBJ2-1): SQTIHQWPATLVQPVGSPLSLECTVEGTSNPNLYWYRQAAGRGLQLLFYSVGIGQISSEVPQNLSASRPQDRQFILSSKKLLLSDSGFYLCAWRGLGTVGEQFFGPGTRLTVL.

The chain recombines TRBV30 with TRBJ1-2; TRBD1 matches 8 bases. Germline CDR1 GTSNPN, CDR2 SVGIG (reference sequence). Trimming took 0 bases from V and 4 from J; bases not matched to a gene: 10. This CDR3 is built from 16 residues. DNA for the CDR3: TGTGCCTGGAGTGTCCGGGACAGGCATGCCCCCTATGGCTACACCTTC. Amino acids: CAWSVRDRHAPYGYTF.

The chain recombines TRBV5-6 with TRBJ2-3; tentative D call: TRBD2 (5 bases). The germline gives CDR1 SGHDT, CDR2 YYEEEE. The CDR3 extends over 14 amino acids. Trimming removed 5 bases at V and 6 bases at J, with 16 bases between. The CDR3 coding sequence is TGTGCCAGCAGTCGGCGATCTAGCAGGGATACGCAGTATTTT. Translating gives CASSRRSSRDTQYF.

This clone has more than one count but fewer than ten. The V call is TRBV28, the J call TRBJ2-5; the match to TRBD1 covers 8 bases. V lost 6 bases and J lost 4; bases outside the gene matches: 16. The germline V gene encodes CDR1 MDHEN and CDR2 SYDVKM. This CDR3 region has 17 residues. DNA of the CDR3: TGTGCCAGCAGCCCCTCGCGCCCAGGGGGCGTCGGAGAGACCCAGTACTTC. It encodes CASSPSRPGGVGETQYF.

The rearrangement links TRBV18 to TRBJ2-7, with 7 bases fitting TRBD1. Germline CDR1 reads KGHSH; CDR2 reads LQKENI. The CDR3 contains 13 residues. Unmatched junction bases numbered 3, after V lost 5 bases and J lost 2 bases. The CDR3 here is CASSIGQAYEQYF. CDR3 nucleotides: TGTGCCAGCTCAATAGGACAGGCCTACGAGCAGTACTTC.

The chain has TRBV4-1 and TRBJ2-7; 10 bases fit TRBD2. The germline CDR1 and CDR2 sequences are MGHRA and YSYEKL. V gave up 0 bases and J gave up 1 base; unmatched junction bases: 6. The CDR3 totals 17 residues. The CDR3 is CASSQDWATSGSYEQYF. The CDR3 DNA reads TGCGCCAGCAGCCAAGATTGGGCGACTAGCGGGTCCTACGAGCAGTACTTC.